These T cell receptor beta chains were read from a single sample in a study of cytomegalovirus exposure and HLA in healthy donors. Clones were sequenced by immunoSEQ multiplex PCR, and TCRdb holds only the in-frame ones, with some missing. The sample includes roughly 350,000 clones, 86% seen only once; the top ten take over 0.8%. The sample was PBMCs. Receptor source: a woman under 30 in good health and CMV-seronegative. Both conserved end residues are part of each CDR3. The order of the fields is clone size, D gene, V gene, J gene, CDR3 protein, CDR3 DNA. The D gene is left open where the match is weak. The size of a clone is reported for some rows only, either as once, few or many, or as a class for expanded clones.

abundance: .
d_gene: TRBD1
v_gene: TRBV12-5
j_gene: TRBJ2-7
CDR3aa: CASGTGTAPHEQYF
CDR3nt: TGTGCTAGTGGCACCGGGACAGCCCCTCACGAGCAGTACTTC

abundance: .
d_gene: TRBD2
v_gene: TRBV5-1
j_gene: TRBJ2-7
CDR3aa: CASSPIAGDYEQYF
CDR3nt: TGCGCCAGCAGCCCCATAGCGGGAGATTACGAGCAGTACTTC

abundance: .
d_gene: TRBD1
v_gene: TRBV29-1
j_gene: TRBJ2-5
CDR3aa: CSVTGTDQETQYF
CDR3nt: TGCAGCGTGACCGGGACAGACCAAGAGACCCAGTACTTC

abundance: .
d_gene: .
v_gene: TRBV14
j_gene: TRBJ2-2
CDR3aa: CASSQGWQYTGELFF
CDR3nt: TGTGCCAGCAGCCAAGGTTGGCAGTACACCGGGGAGCTGTTTTTT

abundance: once
d_gene: TRBD2
v_gene: TRBV15
j_gene: TRBJ2-1
CDR3aa: CATSRGAGRAHNEQFF
CDR3nt: TGTGCCACCAGCAGAGGCGCCGGGAGGGCCCACAATGAGCAGTTCTTC

abundance: .
d_gene: .
v_gene: TRBV7-3
j_gene: TRBJ1-1
CDR3aa: CASRLDWNTEAFF
CDR3nt: TGTGCCAGCAGGTTAGACTGGAACACTGAAGCTTTCTTT

abundance: .
d_gene: TRBD1
v_gene: TRBV6-1
j_gene: TRBJ1-2
CDR3aa: CASREGGAGERYGYTF
CDR3nt: TGTGCCAGCAGGGAAGGGGGCGCGGGGGAGCGCTATGGCTACACCTTC

abundance: .
d_gene: .
v_gene: TRBV4-1
j_gene: TRBJ2-2
CDR3aa: CASSQNFRTGELFF
CDR3nt: TGCGCCAGCAGCCAAAACTTTCGCACCGGGGAGCTGTTTTTT

abundance: .
d_gene: .
v_gene: TRBV5-1
j_gene: TRBJ2-2
CDR3aa: CASSFDSLNTGELFF
CDR3nt: TGCGCCAGCAGCTTCGACAGCCTGAACACCGGGGAGCTGTTTTTT

abundance: .
d_gene: .
v_gene: TRBV9
j_gene: TRBJ1-1
CDR3aa: CASSTQENTEAFF
CDR3nt: TGTGCCAGCAGCACACAGGAGAACACTGAAGCTTTCTTT

abundance: .
d_gene: .
v_gene: TRBV2
j_gene: TRBJ1-2
CDR3aa: CASETAQVGYGYTF
CDR3nt: TGTGCCAGCGAGACAGCACAGGTTGGCTATGGCTACACCTTC

abundance: .
d_gene: .
v_gene: TRBV6-6
j_gene: TRBJ2-1
CDR3aa: CASSYDAGVPYNEQFF
CDR3nt: TGTGCCAGCAGTTACGACGCCGGAGTCCCCTACAATGAGCAGTTCTTC

abundance: few
d_gene: TRBD2
v_gene: TRBV9
j_gene: TRBJ2-5
CDR3aa: CASSATGTSGETQYF
CDR3nt: TGTGCCAGCAGCGCAACCGGGACTAGCGGAGAGACCCAGTACTTC

abundance: .
d_gene: TRBD1
v_gene: TRBV28
j_gene: TRBJ2-7
CDR3aa: CASSLGTGGPYEQYF
CDR3nt: TGTGCCAGCAGCCTTGGGACAGGGGGACCCTACGAGCAGTACTTC

abundance: .
d_gene: TRBD1
v_gene: TRBV9
j_gene: TRBJ1-5
CDR3aa: CASSAGQGDQPQHF
CDR3nt: TGTGCCAGCAGCGCGGGACAGGGTGATCAGCCCCAGCATTTT

abundance: once
d_gene: .
v_gene: TRBV7-8
j_gene: TRBJ2-7
CDR3aa: CASSLLEGDDYEQYF
CDR3nt: TGTGCCAGCAGCTTATTGGAGGGCGATGACTACGAGCAGTACTTC

abundance: .
d_gene: .
v_gene: TRBV27
j_gene: TRBJ1-5
CDR3aa: CASRGGQFQPQHF
CDR3nt: TGTGCCAGCCGGGGAGGGCAGTTTCAGCCCCAGCATTTT